One and the same sample provided the 28 T cell receptor beta chains below, sequenced in a study of patients and donors after allogeneic stem cell transplantation. TCRdb fed the RT-PCR reads into MiXCR, producing one record per CDR3 protein. The sample lists about 410,000 distinct CDR3 sequences, roughly 17% occurring once. Sample: blood, either unsorted or a sorted T cell fraction (not recorded which). These TCRs come from a human donor who was either an allogeneic HSCT recipient or a stem cell or donor lymphocyte infusion donor (not recorded which). It is not recorded whose cells these are; they may come from a transplant donor.

CDR3 loop: CASSLSSRRVYQETQYF. For the CDR3, the DNA is TGTGCCAGCAGCTTATCTAGCCGGCGTGTGTACCAAGAGACCCAGTACTTC. The chain employs TRBV5-6 and TRBJ2-5; D possibly corresponds to TRBD2 (5 bases). V was clipped by 2 bases and J by 0 bases, with 17 bases between them. This CDR3 is built from 17 residues. Germline loops: CDR1 SGHDT, CDR2 YYEEEE.

This clonotype was counted only a few times. The chain uses TRBV29-1 and TRBJ1-5; no clear D. The CDR3 consists of 13 residues. V lost 4 bases and J 6 bases, leaving 13 bases between the germline ends. Germline V gene lookup returns CDR1 SQVTM and CDR2 ANQGSEA. DNA for the CDR3: TGCAGCGTTGTATATTTCGGACCTCAGCCCCAGCATTTT. Translated: CSVVYFGPQPQHF.

This clonotype has a count of ten or more. This chain links TRBV25-1 with TRBJ1-1; weak D call: TRBD1 (6 bases). V shed 9 bases and J shed 3 bases, with 8 bases lying between them. The germline V gene has CDR1 MGHDK and CDR2 SYGVNS. CDR3 length: 11 residues. In DNA form, the CDR3 reads TGTGCCAGTACAGGGTACACTGAAGCTTTCTTT. It codes for CASTGYTEAFF.

This clonotype was observed a handful of times. This chain joins TRBV20-1 and TRBJ2-1, with TRBD1 matching over 7 bases. V was clipped by 3 bases and J by 0 bases; unmatched bases: 8. Germline-derived CDR1 and CDR2 are DFQATT and SNEGSKA (reference sequence). The CDR3 runs to 16 residues. CDR3 protein: CSASGEQGSSYNEQFF. The CDR3 DNA is TGCAGTGCTAGTGGGGAACAGGGGAGCTCCTACAATGAGCAGTTCTTC.

This clonotype was seen only once. This chain connects TRBV10-2 to TRBJ2-3; no clear D. The CDR3 runs to 14 residues. Trimming shortened V by 5 bases and J by 4 bases, and 13 bases separated the two germline ends. From germline, CDR1 is WSHSY and CDR2 SAAADI. The CDR3 DNA reads as TGCGCCAGCAGTTTTTGGGGTTGGGCAGATACGCAGTATTTT. It is translated as CASSFWGWADTQYF.

V and J are TRBV24-1 and TRBJ2-6; 11 bases are shared with TRBD1. With 9 bases clipped from V and 2 bases from J, the junction kept 5 bases outside the gene matches. The CDR3 spans 16 residues. CDR1 and CDR2 from the germline V gene are KGHDR and SFDVKD. The CDR3 nucleotides are TGTGCCACCTGCCCGGACAGGGGGCCTGGGGCCAACGTCCTGACTTTC. This translates into CATCPDRGPGANVLTF.

The chain carries TRBV7-9 and TRBJ2-2, with 11 bases matching TRBD2. The CDR3 has 15 amino acids. Germline loops: CDR1 SEHNR, CDR2 FQNEAQ (reference sequence). J was trimmed by 5 bases and V by 10 bases; bases with no gene match: 9. The CDR3 DNA follows: TGTGCCACTCGACTAGCGGGAAGTGTTACCGGGGAGCTGTTTTTT. As protein: CATRLAGSVTGELFF. Complete variable domain (other parts from reference TRBV7-9 and TRBJ2-2): DTGVSQNPRHKITKRGQNVTFRCDPISEHNRLYWYRQTLGQGPEFLTYFQNEAQLEKSRLLSDRFSAERPKGSFSTLEIQRTEQGDSAMYLCATRLAGSVTGELFFGEGSRLTVL.

This clonotype was counted only a few times. V gene TRBV27 combines with J gene TRBJ1-1; D not certain. The CDR3 covers 15 residues. V was cut by 6 bases and J by 7 bases, with 21 bases left in between. The germline gives CDR1 MNHEY, CDR2 SMNVEV (reference sequence). CDR3 coding DNA: TGTGCCAGCAGACCCATATATGCCAGGCCCTTTGAAGCTTTCTTT. Its protein product is CASRPIYARPFEAFF.

This clonotype showed up just a few times. V and J are TRBV12-3 or TRBV12-4 and TRBJ2-7; possible D gene TRBD2, 5 bases. This CDR3 has 15 residues. V gave up 10 bases and J gave up 3 bases, with 22 bases separating them. CDR3 residues: CATYPPQRENYEQYF. The CDR3 DNA reads as TGTGCCACCTATCCTCCCCAAAGGGAGAACTACGAGCAGTACTTC.

This clonotype showed up just a few times. V gene TRBV7-9 combines with J gene TRBJ2-5; D is unclear. V shed 5 bases and J shed 1 base, with 17 bases lying between them. Germline V lookup: CDR1 SEHNR, CDR2 FQNEAQ (reference sequence). There are 16 residues in the CDR3. The CDR3 loop reads CASSPYLVTSQETQYF. The DNA for the CDR3 is TGTGCCAGCAGCCCCTATTTGGTTACCAGCCAAGAGACCCAGTACTTC. Full variable domain (outside the CDR3, taken from reference TRBV7-9 and TRBJ2-5): DTGVSQNPRHKITKRGQNVTFRCDPISEHNRLYWYRQTLGQGPEFLTYFQNEAQLEKSRLLSDRFSAERPKGSFSTLEIQRTEQGDSAMYLCASSPYLVTSQETQYFGPGTRLLVL.

The genes are TRBV10-3 and TRBJ2-7; D perhaps matches TRBD2 (6 bases). The CDR3 covers 15 residues. Trimming pared 4 bases from V and 0 bases from J, leaving 13 bases between. From germline, CDR1 is ENHRY and CDR2 SYGVKD. The CDR3 sequence: CAISVGRGSSYEQYF. CDR3 nucleotides: TGTGCCATCAGTGTGGGCCGGGGGAGCTCCTACGAGCAGTACTTC.

There are many counts of this clonotype. This likely traces to a read error, being one base from a far larger clone. CDR3 loop: CASSQTDTQYF. CDR3 nucleotides: TGTGCCAGCAGCCAAACAGATACGCAGTATTTT. This chain connects TRBV3-1 to TRBJ2-3; D not certain. Germline lookup yields CDR1 LGHDT and CDR2 YNNKEL (reference sequence). V was trimmed by 2 bases and J by 3 bases, leaving 0 bases between them. This CDR3 comprises 11 residues.

V and J are TRBV5-5 and TRBJ2-5, with a tentative D call TRBD2 (7 bases). Trimming stripped 2 bases from V and 5 bases from J, with 13 bases between. The germline V gene has CDR1 SGHKS and CDR2 YYEKEE (reference sequence). The CDR3 runs to 14 residues. Here the CDR3 reads CASSLGGATETQYF. The CDR3 DNA follows: TGTGCCAGCAGCTTAGGGGGGGCTACGGAGACCCAGTACTTC. Based on the CDR3 plus reference TRBV5-5 and TRBJ2-5, the full variable domain is DAGVTQSPTHLIKTRGQQVTLRCSPISGHKSVSWYQQVLGQGPQFIFQYYEKEERGRGNFPDRFSARQFPNYSSELNVNALLLGDSALYLCASSLGGATETQYFGPGTRLLVL.

Only one count was recorded for this clonotype. This chain links TRBV29-1 with TRBJ2-7; weak D call: TRBD1 (5 bases). V was pared by 3 bases and J by 1 base, with 10 bases between. CDR3 length: 13 residues. CDR1 SQVTM and CDR2 ANQGSEA come from the germline V gene. The CDR3 bases are TGCAGCGTTGAGGGCAGGGCATCCTACGAGCAGTACTTC. It is translated as CSVEGRASYEQYF.

The chain combines TRBV20-1 with TRBJ1-6, with a possible D match to TRBD1 (5 bases). Trimming pared 3 bases from V and 7 bases from J, leaving 10 bases between. CDR3 size: 13 residues. Germline assignment: CDR1 DFQATT and CDR2 SNEGSKA (reference sequence). CDR3 region: CSARSRANSPLHF. The CDR3, as DNA: TGCAGTGCTAGGTCCAGGGCCAATTCACCCCTCCACTTT.

This rearrangement joins TRBV6-1 to TRBJ2-7; 7 positions agree with TRBD1. Trimming removed 6 bases from V and 3 bases from J; junction bases left unmatched: 5. The CDR3 length is 13 residues. The germline V gene encodes CDR1 MNHNS and CDR2 SASEGT. The CDR3: CASRSQGYYEQYF. The CDR3 region has the DNA TGTGCCAGCAGGTCACAGGGGTACTACGAGCAGTACTTC.

The gene calls are TRBV18 and TRBJ2-7; possibly TRBD1 or TRBD2 for D (6 bases each). Trimming removed 6 bases from V and 1 base from J, with 16 bases in between. The CDR3 contains 15 residues. CDR1 is KGHSH, CDR2 LQKENI, per germline. The CDR3 here is CASSPRRGRSYEQYF. As DNA, the CDR3 is TGTGCCAGCTCCCCAAGGAGGGGGAGGTCCTACGAGCAGTACTTC.

This clonotype was seen only a few times. This sequence joins TRBV28 and TRBJ1-4; D gene ambiguous. V was cut by 7 bases and J by 8 bases, with 5 bases left in between. This CDR3 region has 10 residues. Germline V gives CDR1 MDHEN, CDR2 SYDVKM. DNA for the CDR3: TGTGCCAGCATGAAGGAAAAACTGTTTTTT. It encodes CASMKEKLFF.

The rearrangement links TRBV6-5 to TRBJ1-1, with 9 nucleotides matching TRBD1. Unmatched junction bases numbered 2, after V lost 2 bases and J lost 4 bases. The CDR3 covers 14 residues. Germline-derived CDR1 and CDR2 are MNHEY and SVGAGI. The CDR3 DNA reads TGTGCCAGCAGTTACGACAGGGGGACCACTGAAGCTTTCTTT. Translated: CASSYDRGTTEAFF.

This clonotype was seen at least ten times. This chain connects TRBV5-5 to TRBJ2-7; TRBD1 or TRBD2 may be the D gene (5 bases each). There are 14 residues in the CDR3. Deletions cut 2 bases from V and 9 bases from J, with 18 bases between. Germline V lookup: CDR1 SGHKS, CDR2 YYEKEE (reference sequence). The CDR3 reads CASSFPGTELRQYF. The CDR3 nucleotides are TGTGCCAGCAGCTTTCCCGGGACGGAGCTAAGGCAGTACTTC.

The sample holds a few counts of this clonotype. Sequence at one end of the junction differs from germline and may be a read error. The chain joins TRBV6-1 to TRBJ2-7; 10 bases line up with TRBD2. The CDR3 runs to 13 residues. CDR1 is MNHNS, CDR2 SASEGT, per germline. CDR3 DNA: TGTGCCACCCAGACTAGCGGGTCCTACGGGCAGTACTTC. Its protein product is CATQTSGSYGQYF.

The sample holds a few counts of this clonotype. CDR3: CASSPRPRDSIKRLYNEQFF. The CDR3 nucleotides read TGTGCCAGCAGCCCCAGACCCCGGGACAGTATTAAAAGGCTATACAATGAGCAGTTCTTC. The chain has TRBV11-1 and TRBJ2-1; TRBD1 matches at 7 bases. The CDR3 length is 20 residues. The junction had 23 bases not matched to a gene; V was cut back by 5 bases and J by 4 bases. Germline V gene sequence: CDR1 SGHAT, CDR2 FQDESV (reference sequence).

There are a few counts of this clonotype. CDR3 in amino acids: CASSLVRAIAEFVQETQYF. CDR3 sequence (DNA): TGTGCCAGCAGCTTAGTTAGGGCAATCGCGGAGTTCGTTCAAGAGACCCAGTACTTC. The chain combines TRBV11-2 with TRBJ2-5; no definite D call. The CDR3 runs to 19 residues. The germline V gene has CDR1 SGHAT and CDR2 FQNNGV. The V end lost 1 base, the J end lost 2 bases, and 23 bases lay between the germline ends. The whole variable domain, filled in from reference TRBV11-2 and TRBJ2-5, reads EAGVAQSPRYKIIEKRQSVAFWCNPISGHATLYWYQQILGQGPKLLIQFQNNGVVDDSQLPKDRFSAERLKGVDSTLKIQPAKLEDSAVYLCASSLVRAIAEFVQETQYFGPGTRLLVL.

In its sample, this clonotype was seen a few times. This rearrangement joins TRBV2 to TRBJ2-3; D call uncertain. V shed 0 bases and J shed 1 base, with 11 bases lying between them. The CDR3 is 16 amino acids. Germline CDR1 reads SNHLY; CDR2 reads FYNNEI. The CDR3 loop is CASSEAQPGRTDTQYF. The CDR3 coding sequence is TGTGCCAGCAGTGAAGCGCAGCCAGGCCGCACAGATACGCAGTATTTT.

The table lists this clonotype with a few counts. The chain uses TRBV2 and TRBJ1-5; TRBD1 agrees at 10 bases. CDR1 and CDR2 from the germline V gene are SNHLY and FYNNEI. CDR3 size: 15 residues. V was pared by 7 bases and J by 2 bases, with 5 bases of the junction left unmatched. CDR3 nucleotides: TGTGCCAGCAAGACAGGGGGCGCGCGCAATCAGCCCCAGCATTTT. It is translated as CASKTGGARNQPQHF.

In this sample, this clonotype turned up many times. The gene calls are TRBV20-1 and TRBJ2-7; TRBD1 might be the D (5 bases). CDR3 size: 14 residues. Trimming removed 1 base at V and 4 bases at J, with 14 bases between. The germline CDR1 and CDR2 sequences are DFQATT and SNEGSKA (reference sequence). CDR3 DNA sequence: TGCAGTGCTAGAGGGAAGGCAGGGTGGTACGAGCAGTACTTC. Amino acid sequence: CSARGKAGWYEQYF.

The chain combines TRBV28 with TRBJ2-7; 9 bases fit TRBD1. Germline V lookup: CDR1 MDHEN, CDR2 SYDVKM. The CDR3 is 15 amino acids. The junction had 7 bases not matched to a gene; V was cut back by 7 bases and J by 0 bases. CDR3 protein: CASNDRDRVSYEQYF. CDR3 DNA: TGTGCCAGCAATGACAGGGACAGGGTCTCCTACGAGCAGTACTTC.

The rearrangement links TRBV12-3 or TRBV12-4 to TRBJ1-5; D is uncertain. V was pared by 6 bases and J by 3 bases, with 12 bases between. The CDR3 runs to 14 residues. CDR3 bases: TGTGCCAGCAGCCACAGACGGTCCAATCAGCCCCAGCATTTT. This translates into CASSHRRSNQPQHF.